What follows are 28 T cell receptor beta chains derived from one specimen sequenced in a study of shared clonotypes between healthy human individuals. Assay: immunoSEQ multiplex PCR; the TCRdb copy retains only in-frame clones and omits some. This sample carries a few million clones, just over 90% of them seen once, and the ten largest clones take around 0.4%. Sequencing was performed on naive CD4+ T cells from PBMCs. The subset here: CD45RA+ positively selected. These receptors were collected from a man between 18 and 35 years old in good health. Some clones in this sample may be carry-over from other donors' samples.

This chain joins TRBV4-2 and TRBJ2-3; 9 positions match TRBD2. The germline gives CDR1 LGHNA, CDR2 YNFKEQ. Trimming at V came to 1 base and at J to 4 bases, leaving 6 bases not matched to a gene. The CDR3 consists of 16 residues. CDR3 sequence: CASSQVAGGPSDTQYF. CDR3 nucleotide sequence: TGTGCCAGCAGCCAAGTTGCGGGAGGGCCATCAGATACGCAGTATTTT.

This chain uses TRBV28 with TRBJ1-5; maybe TRBD1 (5 bases). V was trimmed by 4 bases and J by 10 bases, leaving 17 bases between them. CDR3 length: 14 amino acids. CDR1 MDHEN and CDR2 SYDVKM come from the germline V gene. CDR3 protein: CASSSPGTDKPQHF. The DNA for the CDR3 is TGTGCCAGCAGTTCCCCTGGGACCGACAAACCCCAGCATTTT. The full variable domain, its missing parts supplied by reference TRBV28 and TRBJ1-5, is DVKVTQSSRYLVKRTGEKVFLECVQDMDHENMFWYRQDPGLGLRLIYFSYDVKMKEKGDIPEGYSVSREKKERFSLILESASTNQTSMYLCASSSPGTDKPQHFGDGTRLSIL.

The chain recombines TRBV30 with TRBJ2-7; D might be TRBD1 or TRBD2, each matching 5 bases. CDR1 and CDR2 from the germline V gene are GTSNPN and SVGIG (reference sequence). Trimming took 0 bases from V and 1 from J, leaving 10 bases between them. The CDR3 extends over 14 amino acids. The CDR3 reads CAWSVWDGSYEQYF. The CDR3 DNA follows: TGTGCCTGGAGTGTGTGGGACGGTTCCTACGAGCAGTACTTC.

This chain joins TRBV6-5 and TRBJ1-5; D might be TRBD1 (6 bases). This CDR3 has 13 residues. Per germline, CDR1 MNHEY and CDR2 SVGAGI. Between the trimmed V and J ends, which lost 8 bases and 6 bases, there was a span of 14 bases. CDR3 nucleotides: TGTGCCAGCCGTACAGGGTTGGCTCAGCCCCAGCATTTT. This sequence encodes CASRTGLAQPQHF.

The chain uses TRBV28 and TRBJ2-5; D is uncertain. Trimming left V 7 bases short and J 0 bases short, with 9 bases between. The germline V gene has CDR1 MDHEN and CDR2 SYDVKM. The CDR3 covers 13 residues. The CDR3 here is CASTLEDQETQYF. Here the CDR3 DNA reads TGTGCCAGCACCCTCGAAGACCAAGAGACCCAGTACTTC.

The chain couples TRBV5-4 to TRBJ2-7; 9 bases match TRBD1. V lost 3 bases and J lost 5; bases outside the gene matches: 6. The CDR3 is 14 residues long. Germline V gene sequence: CDR1 SGHNT, CDR2 YYREEE (reference sequence). The CDR3 region has the DNA TGTGCCAGCAGCTCCGGACAGGGGTTGGACGAGCAGTACTTC. This translates into CASSSGQGLDEQYF.

V gene TRBV19 combines with J gene TRBJ2-7, with 11 bases fitting TRBD2. Germline V lookup: CDR1 LNHDA, CDR2 SQIVND (reference sequence). The CDR3 covers 13 residues. Trimming cost V 5 bases and J 6 bases; bases outside gene matches: 3. DNA for the CDR3: TGTGCCAGTAGTTCTCTAGCGGGAGGCGAGCAGTACTTC. This sequence encodes CASSSLAGGEQYF.

With regard to this clone: Other nucleotide sequences in the sample specify the same CDR3. The chain couples TRBV18 to TRBJ2-2; D not resolved. The CDR3 covers 14 residues. Germline CDR1 reads KGHSH; CDR2 reads LQKENI. Trimming shortened V by 2 bases and J by 2 bases, and 6 bases separated the two germline ends. The CDR3 nucleotides read TGTGCCAGCTCACCAGGAGTCAACACCGGGGAGCTGTTTTTT. Translation gives CASSPGVNTGELFF.

The CDR3 DNA follows: TGTGCCAGCTCACGGGACAGCCAAAAAGAGACCCAGTACTTC. Translation: CASSRDSQKETQYF. The chain uses TRBV18 and TRBJ2-5; 7 bases agree with TRBD1. Germline V gene lookup returns CDR1 KGHSH and CDR2 LQKENI. The CDR3 loop spans 14 amino acids. The ends lost 4 bases at V and 3 bases at J; junction bases unmatched: 5.

The chain uses TRBV5-8 and TRBJ1-2; 9 bases align to TRBD1. J lost 2 bases, V lost 2 bases, and 1 base had no gene match. The length of the CDR3 is 14 residues. Germline CDR1 SGHTS, CDR2 YDEGEE. The CDR3 nucleotides read TGTGCCAGCAGCTTTGGGACAGGGAACTATGGCTACACCTTC. This translates into CASSFGTGNYGYTF. The variable domain in full, completed from reference TRBV5-8 and TRBJ1-2, reads EAGVTQSPTHLIKTRGQQATLRCSPISGHTSVYWYQQALGLGLQFLLWYDEGEERNRGNFPPRFSGRQFPNYSSELNVNALELEDSALYLCASSFGTGNYGYTFGSGTRLTVV.

The chain has TRBV7-9 and TRBJ2-5, with 14 bases aligning to TRBD2. The CDR3 consists of 16 residues. Germline lookup yields CDR1 SEHNR and CDR2 FQNEAQ (reference sequence). J lost 5 bases, V lost 5 bases, and 7 bases had no gene match. This CDR3 reads CASSQGLAGVSETQYF. CDR3 bases: TGTGCCAGCAGCCAGGGACTAGCGGGAGTCAGTGAGACCCAGTACTTC.

The CDR3 spells CASSQNPEIRNQPQHF. DNA for the CDR3: TGCGCCAGCAGTCAAAACCCGGAGATCCGCAATCAGCCCCAGCATTTT. This chain connects TRBV23-1 to TRBJ1-5, with D unresolved. TRBV23-1 is identified as an open reading frame with a role that is uncertain. V lost 2 bases, J lost 2 bases, and 13 bases lay in between. The CDR3 contains 16 residues.

In its sample, this clone was seen once. The chain uses TRBV30 and TRBJ2-1; D gene unclear. The V gene lost 2 bases and the J gene lost 5 bases, with 7 bases spanning the gap. Germline CDR1 reads GTSNPN; CDR2 reads SVGIG (reference sequence). This CDR3 spans 12 amino acids. The CDR3: CAWSPTNNEQFF. Here the CDR3 DNA reads TGTGCCTGGAGTCCCACGAACAATGAGCAGTTCTTC.

The genes are TRBV7-9 and TRBJ1-5; D gene unclear. This CDR3 is 14 amino acids long. Germline CDR1 is SEHNR and CDR2 is FQNEAQ (reference sequence). Trimming removed 4 bases at V and 0 bases at J, with 7 bases between. CDR3 nucleotide sequence: TGTGCCAGCAGCTCCGACCCTAGCAATCAGCCCCAGCATTTT. It is translated as CASSSDPSNQPQHF.

This chain joins TRBV30 and TRBJ2-3; 11 bases are a match to TRBD2. After removal of 3 bases from V and 3 bases from J, the junction contained 8 bases not matched to a gene. Germline-derived CDR1 and CDR2 are GTSNPN and SVGIG (reference sequence). The CDR3 totals 16 residues. CDR3 loop: CAWRAVTSGRTDTQYF. In nucleotides, the CDR3 is TGTGCCTGGAGAGCTGTAACTAGCGGGAGAACAGATACGCAGTATTTT. The full variable domain, its missing parts supplied by reference TRBV30 and TRBJ2-3, is SQTIHQWPATLVQPVGSPLSLECTVEGTSNPNLYWYRQAAGRGLQLLFYSVGIGQISSEVPQNLSASRPQDRQFILSSKKLLLSDSGFYLCAWRAVTSGRTDTQYFGPGTRLTVL.

V and J are TRBV2 and TRBJ2-1, with 7 bases aligning to TRBD2. This CDR3 region has 13 residues. In germline, CDR1 is SNHLY, CDR2 FYNNEI. Losses at the gene ends were 4 bases for V and 9 bases for J; bases not matched to a gene: 6. CDR3 DNA sequence: TGTGCCAGCAGTGCTCTAGCGGTAGGTGAGCAGTTCTTC. Translation gives CASSALAVGEQFF.

The chain has TRBV10-3 and TRBJ1-2; tentatively, D is TRBD1 (5 bases). CDR1 is ENHRY and CDR2 is SYGVKD in the germline V gene. V was shortened by 3 bases and J by 4 bases, with 15 bases between the two germline ends. The CDR3 extends over 15 amino acids. Here the CDR3 reads CAISDRQGSGYGYTF. CDR3 DNA: TGTGCCATCAGTGATCGGCAGGGCAGTGGCTATGGCTACACCTTC.

The chain is built from TRBV5-1 and TRBJ1-5, with TRBD1 as a possible D gene (5 bases). The germline V gene has CDR1 SGHRS and CDR2 YFSETQ. The CDR3 is 15 residues long. Trimming stripped 2 bases from V and 1 base from J, with 10 bases between. The CDR3 here is CASSLMGESNQPQHF. Written as DNA, the CDR3 is TGCGCCAGCAGCTTAATGGGGGAGAGCAATCAGCCCCAGCATTTT. Supplemented by reference TRBV5-1 and TRBJ1-5, the full variable domain reads KAGVTQTPRYLIKTRGQQVTLSCSPISGHRSVSWYQQTPGQGLQFLFEYFSETQRNKGNFPGRFSGRQFSNSRSEMNVSTLELGDSALYLCASSLMGESNQPQHFGDGTRLSIL.

The chain has TRBV27 and TRBJ1-2; 8 nucleotides align to TRBD1. The CDR3 runs to 15 residues. Germline V gene data show CDR1 as MNHEY and CDR2 as SMNVEV (reference sequence). Germline trimming cut 6 bases from V and 3 bases from J; bases unmatched to any gene: 9. CDR3 nucleotide sequence: TGTGCCAGCAGATATGGGACAGGACCCCACTATGGCTACACCTTC. It encodes CASRYGTGPHYGYTF.

The chain is built from TRBV9 and TRBJ2-1; D gene ambiguous. Germline-derived CDR1 and CDR2 are SGDLS and YYNGEE. CDR3 size: 11 residues. V lost 4 bases and J lost 10, with 9 bases in between. Here the CDR3 DNA reads TGTGCCAGCAGCCTCGGACGGGAGCAGTTCTTC. Its protein product is CASSLGREQFF.

This sequence joins TRBV2 and TRBJ2-3; 14 bases line up with TRBD2. The CDR3 extends over 16 amino acids. In germline, CDR1 is SNHLY, CDR2 FYNNEI. Trimming took 3 bases from V and 4 from J; bases not matched to a gene: 3. The CDR3, as DNA: TGTGCCAGCAGTGACCGGACTAGCGGGAGGTCAGATACGCAGTATTTT. Its protein is CASSDRTSGRSDTQYF.

The chain is built from TRBV5-1 and TRBJ2-1, with D maybe TRBD1 (6 bases). The length of the CDR3 is 14 residues. The germline gives CDR1 SGHRS, CDR2 YFSETQ. V was shortened by 0 bases and J by 7 bases, with 11 bases between the two germline ends. The CDR3 region has the DNA TGCGCCAGCAGCTTGGATCCACAGGGAAATGAGCAGTTCTTC. This codes for CASSLDPQGNEQFF.

The chain combines TRBV4-3 with TRBJ2-7, with D uncertain. The V end lost 3 bases, the J end lost 5 bases, and 11 bases lay between the germline ends. Germline CDR1 reads LGHNA; CDR2 reads YSLEER. The CDR3 runs to 13 residues. CDR3 amino acids: CASSHDRADEQYF. The CDR3 bases are TGCGCCAGCAGCCACGACCGCGCCGACGAGCAGTACTTC.

The chain combines TRBV6-1 with TRBJ1-2; no clear D. Trimming pared 2 bases from V and 3 bases from J, leaving 7 bases between. The CDR3 is made up of 13 amino acids. Germline CDR1 MNHNS, CDR2 SASEGT. This chain's CDR3 is CASSERQDYGYTF. CDR3 nucleotide sequence: TGTGCCAGCAGTGAACGGCAGGACTATGGCTACACCTTC.

The chain is built from TRBV28 and TRBJ2-7; D possibly uses TRBD1 or TRBD2 (6 bases each). Per germline, CDR1 MDHEN and CDR2 SYDVKM. V gave up 3 bases and J gave up 6 bases, with 15 bases separating them. The CDR3 extends over 14 amino acids. In DNA, the CDR3 is TGTGCCAGCAGTTTTAGGCCGGGGGCGGGCGAGCAGTACTTC. Its protein is CASSFRPGAGEQYF.

The chain carries TRBV19 and TRBJ2-1; 10 bases map to TRBD2. This CDR3 region has 15 residues. Germline lookup yields CDR1 LNHDA and CDR2 SQIVND (reference sequence). The V segment lost 6 bases and the J segment 6 bases; nucleotides outside the gene matches: 8. This CDR3 is CASRSTSGNLNEQFF. DNA of the CDR3: TGTGCCAGTAGGTCAACTAGCGGGAACCTCAATGAGCAGTTCTTC.

This sequence joins TRBV4-2 and TRBJ1-2, with a weak D call TRBD1 (5 bases). The CDR3 consists of 16 residues. Germline CDR1 reads LGHNA; CDR2 reads YNFKEQ. V lost 4 bases to trimming and J lost 1 base, with 16 bases between them. CDR3 loop: CASSRKTGTDNYGYTF. The DNA of the CDR3 is TGTGCCAGCAGCCGAAAGACCGGGACGGATAACTATGGCTACACCTTC.

The V call is TRBV6-1, the J call TRBJ2-1, with D possibly TRBD2 on 5 matching bases. Trimming left V 4 bases short and J 6 bases short, with 19 bases between. Germline lookup yields CDR1 MNHNS and CDR2 SASEGT. This CDR3 is built from 16 residues. CDR3 region: CASSGRDPSFFNEQFF. The CDR3 DNA reads as TGTGCCAGCAGTGGCCGGGATCCCTCATTCTTCAATGAGCAGTTCTTC.